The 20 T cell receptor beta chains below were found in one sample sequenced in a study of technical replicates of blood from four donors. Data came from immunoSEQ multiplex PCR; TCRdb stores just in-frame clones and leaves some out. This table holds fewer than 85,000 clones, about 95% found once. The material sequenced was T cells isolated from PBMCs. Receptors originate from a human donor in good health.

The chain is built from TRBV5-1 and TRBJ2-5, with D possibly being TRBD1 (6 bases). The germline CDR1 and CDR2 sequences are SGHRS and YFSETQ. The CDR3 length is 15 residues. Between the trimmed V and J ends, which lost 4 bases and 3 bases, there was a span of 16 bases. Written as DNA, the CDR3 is TGCGCCAGCAGCGAGGGACACTCGGGCGAAGAGACCCAGTACTTC. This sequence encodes CASSEGHSGEETQYF.

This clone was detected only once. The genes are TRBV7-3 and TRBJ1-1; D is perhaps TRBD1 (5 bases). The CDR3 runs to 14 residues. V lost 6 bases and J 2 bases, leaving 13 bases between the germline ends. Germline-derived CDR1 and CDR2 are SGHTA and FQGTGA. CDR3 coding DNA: TGTGCCAGCAGACCGACAGCCGAAAACACTGAAGCTTTCTTT. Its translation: CASRPTAENTEAFF.

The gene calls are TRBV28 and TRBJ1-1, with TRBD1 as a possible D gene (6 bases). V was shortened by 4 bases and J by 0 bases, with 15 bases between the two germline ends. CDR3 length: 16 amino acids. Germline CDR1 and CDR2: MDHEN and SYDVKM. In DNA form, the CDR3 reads TGTGCCAGCAGTTCCCCAGGGGCGCGGCTGAACACTGAAGCTTTCTTT. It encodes CASSSPGARLNTEAFF. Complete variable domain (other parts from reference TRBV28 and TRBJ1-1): DVKVTQSSRYLVKRTGEKVFLECVQDMDHENMFWYRQDPGLGLRLIYFSYDVKMKEKGDIPEGYSVSREKKERFSLILESASTNQTSMYLCASSSPGARLNTEAFFGQGTRLTVV.

CDR3 protein: CASSPGVGFSGANVLTF. CDR3 DNA sequence: TGTGCCAGCAGTCCGGGGGTGGGCTTCTCTGGGGCCAACGTCCTGACTTTC. The rearrangement links TRBV6-4 to TRBJ2-6; D may be TRBD2 (6 bases). The CDR3 spans 17 residues. Trimming removed 5 bases at V and 0 bases at J, with 14 bases between. CDR1 and CDR2 (germline): MRHNA, SNTAGT.

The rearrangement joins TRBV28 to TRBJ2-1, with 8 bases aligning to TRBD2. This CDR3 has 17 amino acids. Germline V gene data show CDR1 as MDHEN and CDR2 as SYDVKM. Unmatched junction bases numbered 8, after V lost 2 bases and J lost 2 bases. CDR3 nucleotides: TGTGCCAGCAGTTTAGAGGGTACGGGACTAGCCTACAATGAGCAGTTCTTC. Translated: CASSLEGTGLAYNEQFF.

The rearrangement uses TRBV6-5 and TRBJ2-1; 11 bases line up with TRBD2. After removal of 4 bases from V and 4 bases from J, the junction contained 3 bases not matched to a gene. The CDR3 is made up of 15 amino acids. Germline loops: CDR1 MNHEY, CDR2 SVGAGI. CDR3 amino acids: CASSLAGGFYNEQFF. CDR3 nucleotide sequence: TGTGCCAGCAGTTTAGCGGGGGGGTTTTACAATGAGCAGTTCTTC.

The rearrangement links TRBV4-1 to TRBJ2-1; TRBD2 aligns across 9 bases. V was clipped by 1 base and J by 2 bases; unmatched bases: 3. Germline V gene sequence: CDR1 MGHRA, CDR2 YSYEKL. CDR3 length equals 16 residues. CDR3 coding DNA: TGCGCCAGCAGCCAAGTCCCTAGCGGGGCCTACAATGAGCAGTTCTTC. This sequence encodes CASSQVPSGAYNEQFF.

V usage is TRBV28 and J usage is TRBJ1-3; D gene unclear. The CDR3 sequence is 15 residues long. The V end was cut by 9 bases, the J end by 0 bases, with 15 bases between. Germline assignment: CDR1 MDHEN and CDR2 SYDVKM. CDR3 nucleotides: TGTGCCAGTACTTATGGGCTCTCCTCTGGAAACACCATATATTTT. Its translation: CASTYGLSSGNTIYF.

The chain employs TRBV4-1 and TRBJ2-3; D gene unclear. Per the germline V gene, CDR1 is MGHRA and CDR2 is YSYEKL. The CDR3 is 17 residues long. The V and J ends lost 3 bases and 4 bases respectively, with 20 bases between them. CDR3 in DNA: TGCGCCAGCAGCCAGAGGCGACGGAGCGAAACTCCAGATACGCAGTATTTT. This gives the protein CASSQRRRSETPDTQYF.

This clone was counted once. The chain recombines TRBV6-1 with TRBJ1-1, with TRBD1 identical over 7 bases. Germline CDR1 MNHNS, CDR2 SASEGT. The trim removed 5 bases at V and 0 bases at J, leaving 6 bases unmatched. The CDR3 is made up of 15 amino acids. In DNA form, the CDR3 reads TGTGCCAGCAGTTGGACAGGCGCGATGAACACTGAAGCTTTCTTT. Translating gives CASSWTGAMNTEAFF.

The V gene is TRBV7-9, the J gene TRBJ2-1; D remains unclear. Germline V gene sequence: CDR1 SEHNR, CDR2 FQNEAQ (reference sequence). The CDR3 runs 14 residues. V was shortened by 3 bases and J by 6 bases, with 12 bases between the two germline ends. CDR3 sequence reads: CASSFQSSSNEQFF. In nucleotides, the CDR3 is TGTGCCAGCAGCTTTCAATCCAGTTCCAATGAGCAGTTCTTC.

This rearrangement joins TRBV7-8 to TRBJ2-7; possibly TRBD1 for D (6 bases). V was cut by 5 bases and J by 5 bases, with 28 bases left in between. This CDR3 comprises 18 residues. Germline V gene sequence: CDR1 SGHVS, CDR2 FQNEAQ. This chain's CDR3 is CASSRTILGQQSRNEQYF. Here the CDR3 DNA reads TGTGCCAGCAGCCGAACAATTCTCGGACAGCAATCCCGAAACGAGCAGTACTTC.

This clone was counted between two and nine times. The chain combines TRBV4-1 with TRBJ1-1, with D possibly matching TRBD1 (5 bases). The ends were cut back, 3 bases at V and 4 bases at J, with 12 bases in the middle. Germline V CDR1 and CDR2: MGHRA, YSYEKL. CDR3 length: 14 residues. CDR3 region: CASSQKVGVTEAFF. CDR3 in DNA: TGCGCCAGCAGCCAGAAAGTAGGGGTCACTGAAGCTTTCTTT.

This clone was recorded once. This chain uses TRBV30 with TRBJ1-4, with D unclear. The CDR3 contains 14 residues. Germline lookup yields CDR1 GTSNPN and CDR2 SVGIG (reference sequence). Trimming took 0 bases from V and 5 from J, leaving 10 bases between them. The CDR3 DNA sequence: TGTGCCTGGAGTGTACATCTGTCGAATGAAAAACTGTTTTTT. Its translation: CAWSVHLSNEKLFF.

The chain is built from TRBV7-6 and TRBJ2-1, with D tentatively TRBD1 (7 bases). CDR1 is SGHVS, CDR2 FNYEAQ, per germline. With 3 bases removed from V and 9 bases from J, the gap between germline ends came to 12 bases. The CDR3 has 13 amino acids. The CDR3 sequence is CASSFLQGGEQFF. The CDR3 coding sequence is TGTGCCAGCAGCTTCCTTCAGGGGGGTGAGCAGTTCTTC.

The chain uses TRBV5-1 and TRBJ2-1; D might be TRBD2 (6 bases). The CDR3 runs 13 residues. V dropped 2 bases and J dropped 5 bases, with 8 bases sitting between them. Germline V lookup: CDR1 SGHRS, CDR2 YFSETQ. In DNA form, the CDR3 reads TGCGCCAGCAGCTTTGGGGGGAACAATGAGCAGTTCTTC. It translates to CASSFGGNNEQFF.

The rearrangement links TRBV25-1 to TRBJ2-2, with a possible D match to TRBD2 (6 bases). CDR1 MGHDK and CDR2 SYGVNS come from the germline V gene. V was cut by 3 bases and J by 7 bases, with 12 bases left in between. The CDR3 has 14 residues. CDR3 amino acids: CASSERGLGGELFF. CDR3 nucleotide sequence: TGTGCCAGCAGTGAGCGGGGCCTTGGCGGGGAGCTGTTTTTT.

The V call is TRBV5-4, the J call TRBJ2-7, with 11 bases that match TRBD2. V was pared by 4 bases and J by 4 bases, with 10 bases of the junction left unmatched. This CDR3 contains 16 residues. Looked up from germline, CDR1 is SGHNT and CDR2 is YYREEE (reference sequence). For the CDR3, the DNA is TGTGCCAGCAGCCCAGAACTACTAGCGGGAGAGTACGAGCAGTACTTC. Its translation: CASSPELLAGEYEQYF.

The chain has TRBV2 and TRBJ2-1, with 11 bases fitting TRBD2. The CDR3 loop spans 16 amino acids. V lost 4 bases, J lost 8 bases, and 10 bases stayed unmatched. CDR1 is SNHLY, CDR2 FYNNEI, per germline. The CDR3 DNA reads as TGTGCCAGCAGTGTTTTGTCGACTAGCGGGATGGATGAGCAGTTCTTC. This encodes CASSVLSTSGMDEQFF.

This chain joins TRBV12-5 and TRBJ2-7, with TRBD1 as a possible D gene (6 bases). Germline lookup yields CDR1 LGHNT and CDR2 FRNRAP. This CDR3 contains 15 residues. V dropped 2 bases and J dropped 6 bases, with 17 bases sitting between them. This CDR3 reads CASGLPRDRICEQYF. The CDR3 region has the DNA TGTGCTAGTGGTTTGCCACGCGACAGGATTTGCGAGCAGTACTTC.